The sequence of this T cell receptor (beta chain) was determined in a study of blood T cell repertoires in COVID-19. For the study at large: Before being deemed recovered, Cohort 3 donors had two negative PCRs, clearance, or symptom resolution. Both acute and convalescent COVID-19 samples were obtained from the United States, Italy and Spain.

In the original analysis: Amplifying reference gene primers gave estimates of nucleated cell counts. The repertoire was sequenced with immunoSEQ multiplex PCR; TCRdb's copy has only in-frame clones and lacks some. V and J calls and clone size are those listed in that table; D and trimming were worked out from the DNA. This table holds about 150,000 clones, 79% found once. Individuals drawn from under 30 US areas were roughly 18 to 95 years old. The sequence came from a woman aged 70-85 years in a cohort exposed to, infected with or recovered from COVID-19 (not recorded which). Material for sequencing was PBMCs or T cells enriched from blood (not recorded which).

The chain's CDR3 is CASRDLAGGSSPQYF. CDR3 coding DNA: TGTGCCAGCAGGGACCTAGCGGGAGGGTCGTCCCCGCAGTACTTC. The V call is TRBV6-5, the J call TRBJ2-7; 12 nucleotides match TRBD2. The CDR3 has 15 residues. The V gene end was trimmed by 6 bases and the J gene end by 9 bases; junction bases not matched to a gene: 12. Per germline, CDR1 MNHEY and CDR2 SVGAGI.